Listed below are T cell receptor beta chains from one sample, sequenced in a study of control samples from healthy donors and cancer patients. Measured with immunoSEQ multiplex PCR; TCRdb has only the in-frame clones, and not every one. This sample carries approximately 150,000 clones, about 90% of them seen once, and the ten largest clones take 6% to 9%. The sample taken for sequencing was blood. The receptors stem from a young man in good health. Each CDR3 is given with its conserved first and last residue. The D gene is left open where the match is weak. Not all rows give a size; the values are once, few, many and, for expanded clones, a class.

TRBJ1-6	NA	NA	TRBV6-6	CASSYAATASPLHF	TGTGCCAGCAGTTACGCGGCCACTGCTTCACCCCTCCACTTT
TRBJ1-2	NA	TRBD1	TRBV28	CASRPGQASNYGYTF	TGTGCCAGCAGGCCGGGACAGGCCTCTAACTATGGCTACACCTTC
TRBJ2-1	once	NA	TRBV7-2	CASSPDMSSYNEQFF	TGTGCCAGCAGCCCAGACATGAGCTCCTACAATGAGCAGTTCTTC
TRBJ1-6	NA	TRBD1	TRBV7-2	CASSSGQGYNSPLHF	TGTGCCAGCAGCTCTGGACAGGGTTATAATTCACCCCTCCACTTT
TRBJ2-7	NA	TRBD1	TRBV6-5	CASRSRGTGIYEQYF	TGTGCCAGCAGGTCCCGGGGGACAGGGATCTACGAGCAGTACTTC
TRBJ1-1	NA	NA	TRBV18	CASSPVRRAVMNTEAFF	TGTGCCAGCTCACCCGTCAGGAGAGCGGTGATGAACACTGAAGCTTTCTTT
TRBJ2-7	NA	NA	TRBV6-1	CASSALTGGGSDEQYF	TGTGCCAGCAGTGCCCTAACAGGGGGGGGTTCCGACGAGCAGTACTTC
TRBJ2-7	NA	NA	TRBV2	CASGSTEQYF	TGTGCCAGCGGGAGCACCGAGCAGTACTTC
TRBJ2-7	NA	NA	TRBV11-2	CASSALRGREAYEQYF	TGTGCCAGCAGCGCGTTAAGGGGCAGGGAGGCCTACGAGCAGTACTTC
TRBJ1-6	NA	NA	TRBV12-3/TRBV12-4	CASSLGGSPLHF	TGTGCCAGCAGTTTAGGGGGTTCACCCCTCCACTTT
TRBJ2-1	NA	NA	TRBV7-2	CASSLGNPWDNEQFF	TGTGCCAGCAGCTTAGGGAATCCCTGGGACAATGAGCAGTTCTTC
TRBJ1-1	NA	NA	TRBV4-3	CASSQGPRGTEAFF	TGCGCCAGCAGCCAAGGACCCCGGGGCACTGAAGCTTTCTTT
TRBJ2-1	NA	TRBD1	TRBV24-1	CATSDFTPGTVGDTEQFF	TGTGCCACCAGTGATTTCACCCCCGGGACAGTGGGTGACACTGAGCAGTTCTTC
TRBJ2-5	NA	NA	TRBV6-4	CASSDYLQGVETQYF	TGTGCCAGCAGTGACTACCTACAGGGAGTAGAGACCCAGTACTTC
TRBJ2-3	few	NA	TRBV30	CAWSVLLSTDTQYF	TGTGCCTGGAGTGTACTGCTTAGCACAGATACGCAGTATTTT
TRBJ1-2	NA	TRBD1	TRBV19	CASSAPGQSNYGYTF	TGTGCCAGTAGTGCCCCGGGACAGTCTAACTATGGCTACACCTTC
TRBJ1-5	NA	TRBD1	TRBV2	CASSDGTGSQPQHF	TGTGCCAGCAGCGATGGGACAGGGAGTCAGCCCCAGCATTTT
TRBJ1-2	NA	NA	TRBV5-4	CASSFDRFPGYGYTF	TGTGCCAGCAGCTTCGACAGGTTTCCAGGCTATGGCTACACCTTC
TRBJ1-2	once	NA	TRBV29-1	CSVIDRHGYTF	TGCAGCGTAATTGACAGGCATGGCTACACCTTC
TRBJ2-5	NA	NA	TRBV5-6	CASSADLGYGETQYF	TGTGCCAGCAGCGCTGATCTAGGGTACGGGGAGACCCAGTACTTC
TRBJ1-6	NA	TRBD1	TRBV5-1	CASSALRGTGHSPLHF	TGCGCCAGCAGCGCCCTTCGTGGGACAGGGCATTCACCCCTCCACTTT
TRBJ1-2	NA	NA	TRBV13	CASSFGTYESYGYTF	TGTGCCAGCAGCTTCGGGACTTACGAAAGCTATGGCTACACCTTC
TRBJ2-1	NA	TRBD2	TRBV10-2	CASSEGSGSYNEQFF	TGCGCCAGCAGTGAGGGCAGCGGGAGCTACAATGAGCAGTTCTTC
TRBJ2-3	NA	TRBD1	TRBV9	CASSGTGEINTQYF	TGTGCCAGCAGCGGGACAGGGGAAATTAATACGCAGTATTTT
TRBJ1-1	NA	NA	TRBV6-6	CASSYKGNTEAFF	TGTGCCAGCAGTTACAAGGGGAACACTGAAGCTTTCTTT
TRBJ2-1	NA	TRBD1	TRBV19	CASSIGTGGGNEQFF	TGTGCCAGTAGTATAGGGACAGGGGGCGGGAATGAGCAGTTCTTC
TRBJ1-1	NA	NA	TRBV5-5	CASSFQSMNTEAFF	TGTGCCAGCAGCTTTCAGAGTATGAACACTGAAGCTTTCTTT
TRBJ1-4	NA	NA	TRBV27	CASSLKGTRRGEKLFF	TGTGCCAGCAGTTTAAAGGGGACACGCCGGGGGGAAAAACTGTTTTTT
TRBJ1-5	NA	NA	TRBV27	CASSSTRNQPQHF	TGTGCCAGCAGTTCTACAAGGAATCAGCCCCAGCATTTT
TRBJ2-7	NA	NA	TRBV27	CASSLTGWAYEQYF	TGTGCCAGCAGTTTAACAGGGTGGGCCTACGAGCAGTACTTC
TRBJ1-6	NA	TRBD1	TRBV27	CASRERTGSPLHF	TGTGCCAGCAGGGAAAGGACAGGTTCACCCCTCCACTTT
TRBJ1-1	NA	NA	TRBV5-1	CASSSLEEGGTEAFF	TGCGCCAGCAGCTCCCTCGAGGAAGGGGGGACTGAAGCTTTCTTT
TRBJ2-2	NA	NA	TRBV29-1	CSVGEDNTGELFF	TGCAGCGTTGGGGAGGATAACACCGGGGAGCTGTTTTTT
TRBJ1-6	NA	NA	TRBV27	CASSLTGSSYNSPLHF	TGTGCCAGCAGTTTAACAGGGAGCTCCTATAATTCACCCCTCCACTTT
TRBJ1-1	once	NA	TRBV7-2	CASSLTPGVNTEAFF	TGTGCCAGCAGCTTAACCCCCGGGGTGAACACTGAAGCTTTCTTT
TRBJ2-7	NA	NA	TRBV3-1/TRBV3-2	CASSQDQARDYEQYF	TGTGCCAGCAGCCAAGATCAGGCCAGGGACTACGAGCAGTACTTC
TRBJ1-2	NA	TRBD1	TRBV6-4	CASRRTGVGYTF	TGTGCCAGCAGAAGGACAGGGGTCGGCTACACCTTC
TRBJ2-3	NA	TRBD2	TRBV19	CASRPSTSGGAGTQYF	TGTGCCAGTAGACCGAGCACTAGCGGGGGGGCGGGTACGCAGTATTTT
TRBJ2-1	NA	NA	TRBV7-6	CASSSTTYNEQFF	TGTGCCAGCAGCTCAACTACCTACAATGAGCAGTTCTTC